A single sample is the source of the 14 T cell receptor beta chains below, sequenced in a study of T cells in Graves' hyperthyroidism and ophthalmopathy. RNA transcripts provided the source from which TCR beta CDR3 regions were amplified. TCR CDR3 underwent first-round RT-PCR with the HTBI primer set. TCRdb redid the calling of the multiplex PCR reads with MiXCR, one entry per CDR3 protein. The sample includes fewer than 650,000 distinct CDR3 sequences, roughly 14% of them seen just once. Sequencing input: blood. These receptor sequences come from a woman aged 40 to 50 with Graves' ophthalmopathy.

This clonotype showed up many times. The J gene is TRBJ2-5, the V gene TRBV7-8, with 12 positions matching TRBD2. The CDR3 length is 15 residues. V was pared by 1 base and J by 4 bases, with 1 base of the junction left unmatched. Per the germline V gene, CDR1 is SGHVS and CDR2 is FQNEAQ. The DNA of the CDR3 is TGTGCCAGCAGCTTAGAGACTAGCGGGAGAGAGACCCAGTACTTC. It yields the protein CASSLETSGRETQYF.

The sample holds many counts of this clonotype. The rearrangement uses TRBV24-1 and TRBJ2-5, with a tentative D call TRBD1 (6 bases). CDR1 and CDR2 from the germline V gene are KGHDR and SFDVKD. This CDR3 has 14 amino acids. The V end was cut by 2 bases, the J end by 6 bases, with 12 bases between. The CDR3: CATSDSGAYQTQYF. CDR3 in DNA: TGTGCCACCAGTGATTCAGGGGCCTACCAGACCCAGTACTTC.

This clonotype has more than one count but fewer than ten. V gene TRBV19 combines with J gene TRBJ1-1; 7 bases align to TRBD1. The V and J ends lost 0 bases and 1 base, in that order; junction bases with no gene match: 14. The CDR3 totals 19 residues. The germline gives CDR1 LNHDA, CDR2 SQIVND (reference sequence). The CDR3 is CASSIDRRAAGGRNTEAFF. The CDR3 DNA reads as TGTGCCAGTAGTATAGACAGGCGGGCAGCAGGGGGTCGGAACACTGAAGCTTTCTTT.

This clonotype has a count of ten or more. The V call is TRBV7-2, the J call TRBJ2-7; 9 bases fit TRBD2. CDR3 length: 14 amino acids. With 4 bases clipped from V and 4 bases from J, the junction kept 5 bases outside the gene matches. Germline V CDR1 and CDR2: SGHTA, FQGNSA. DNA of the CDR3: TGTGCCAGCAGCTCCGCTAGCGGGACGTACGAGCAGTACTTC. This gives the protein CASSSASGTYEQYF.

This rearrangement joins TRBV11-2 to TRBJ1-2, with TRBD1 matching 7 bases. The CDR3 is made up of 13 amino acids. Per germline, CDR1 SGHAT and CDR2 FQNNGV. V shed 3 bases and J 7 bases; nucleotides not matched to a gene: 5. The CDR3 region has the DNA TGTGCCAGCAGCTTTTACAGGGGTGGTGGCTACACCTTC. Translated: CASSFYRGGGYTF.

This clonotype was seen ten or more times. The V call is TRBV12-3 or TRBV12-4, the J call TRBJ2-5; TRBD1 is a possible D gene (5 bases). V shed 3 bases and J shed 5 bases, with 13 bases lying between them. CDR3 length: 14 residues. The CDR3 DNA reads TGTGCCAGCAGTTTGGGTCAGGGCGAGGAGACCCAGTACTTC. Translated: CASSLGQGEETQYF.

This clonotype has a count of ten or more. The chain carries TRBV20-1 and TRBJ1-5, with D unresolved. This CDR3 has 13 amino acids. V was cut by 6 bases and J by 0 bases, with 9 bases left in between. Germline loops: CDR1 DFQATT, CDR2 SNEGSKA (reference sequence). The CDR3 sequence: CSALASSNQPQHF. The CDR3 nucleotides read TGCAGTGCCCTGGCCTCTAGCAATCAGCCCCAGCATTTT.

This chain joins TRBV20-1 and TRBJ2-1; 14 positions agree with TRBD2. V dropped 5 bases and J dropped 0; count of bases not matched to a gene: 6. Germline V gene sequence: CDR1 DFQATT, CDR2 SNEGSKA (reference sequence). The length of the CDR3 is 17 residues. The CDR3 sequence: CSAPGLAGDRSYNEQFF. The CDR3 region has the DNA TGCAGTGCTCCGGGACTAGCGGGAGACCGCTCCTACAATGAGCAGTTCTTC.

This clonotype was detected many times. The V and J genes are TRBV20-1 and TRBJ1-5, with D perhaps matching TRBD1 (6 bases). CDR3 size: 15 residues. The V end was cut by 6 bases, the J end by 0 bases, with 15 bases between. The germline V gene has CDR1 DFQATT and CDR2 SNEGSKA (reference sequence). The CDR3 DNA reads TGCAGTGCGGGGGGGGACACGGATAGCAATCAGCCCCAGCATTTT. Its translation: CSAGGDTDSNQPQHF.

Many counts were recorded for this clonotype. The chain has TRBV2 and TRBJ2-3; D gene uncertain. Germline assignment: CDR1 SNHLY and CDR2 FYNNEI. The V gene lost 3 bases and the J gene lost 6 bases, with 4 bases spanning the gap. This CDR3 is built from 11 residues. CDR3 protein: CASSEGDTQYF. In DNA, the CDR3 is TGTGCCAGCAGTGAGGGGGATACGCAGTATTTT. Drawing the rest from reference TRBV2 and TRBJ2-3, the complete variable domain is EPEVTQTPSHQVTQMGQEVILRCVPISNHLYFYWYRQILGQKVEFLVSFYNNEISEKSEIFDDQFSVERPDGSNFTLKIRSTKLEDSAMYFCASSEGDTQYFGPGTRLTVL.

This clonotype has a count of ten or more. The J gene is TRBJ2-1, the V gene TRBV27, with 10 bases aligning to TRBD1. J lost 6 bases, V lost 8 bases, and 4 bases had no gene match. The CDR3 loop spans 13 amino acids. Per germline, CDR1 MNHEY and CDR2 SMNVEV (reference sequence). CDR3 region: CASRRTGGNEQFF. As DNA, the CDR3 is TGTGCCAGCCGCAGGACAGGGGGCAATGAGCAGTTCTTC.

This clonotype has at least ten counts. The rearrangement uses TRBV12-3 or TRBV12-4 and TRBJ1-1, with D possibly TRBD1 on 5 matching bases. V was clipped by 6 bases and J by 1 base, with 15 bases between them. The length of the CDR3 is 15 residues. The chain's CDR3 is CASRSARGRNTEAFF. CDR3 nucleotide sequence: TGTGCCAGCAGATCTGCCCGGGGACGGAACACTGAAGCTTTCTTT.

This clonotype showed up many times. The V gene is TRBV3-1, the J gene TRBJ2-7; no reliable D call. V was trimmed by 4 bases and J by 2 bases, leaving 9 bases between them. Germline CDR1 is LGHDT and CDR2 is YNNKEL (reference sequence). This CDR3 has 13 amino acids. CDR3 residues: CASSPPVPYEQYF. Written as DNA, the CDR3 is TGTGCCAGCAGCCCTCCAGTACCCTACGAGCAGTACTTC.

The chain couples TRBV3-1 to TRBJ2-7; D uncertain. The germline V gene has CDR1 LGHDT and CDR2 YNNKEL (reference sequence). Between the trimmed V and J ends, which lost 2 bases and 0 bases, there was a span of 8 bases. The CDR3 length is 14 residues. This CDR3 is CASSQSWDSYEQYF. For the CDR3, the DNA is TGTGCCAGCAGCCAATCGTGGGACTCCTACGAGCAGTACTTC.